The following is a T cell receptor (beta chain) sequence with its context. Its antigen remains unidentified. The data were obtained in a study of cytomegalovirus exposure and HLA in healthy donors. Points from the study as a whole: The CMV antigen specificity of three CMV-associated chains was confirmed through in vitro analysis. High specificity and sensitivity for cytomegalovirus status were reported for the classifier. The HLA-A and HLA-B alleles of most subjects were reportedly predicted accurately from TCR beta sequences. According to a later analysis, most TCR beta chains associated with CMV appeared HLA-restricted.

Amplification used 60 Vbeta primers and 13 Jbeta primers. TCRdb's table, derived via immunoSEQ multiplex PCR, lists solely in-frame clones and lacks some. The sample contains around 99,000 clones, roughly 87% of which appear only once. Source material: PBMCs. The clonotype was recovered from a man aged 30 to 39 in good health and CMV-seropositive.

As DNA, the CDR3 is TGCGCCAGTTCCAGGGAATCCTACGAGCAGTACTTC. Its translation is CASSRESYEQYF. J is TRBJ2-7 and V is TRBV5-1; TRBD1 is a possible D gene (5 bases). V was shortened by 8 bases and J by 1 base, with 10 bases between the two germline ends. The germline CDR1 and CDR2 sequences are SGHRS and YFSETQ. The CDR3 spans 12 residues.